These 32 T cell receptor beta chains share one sample of origin, sequenced in a study of regulatory T cells in long-lasting Graves disease. iRepertoire HTBI primers and Arm-PCR of CDR3 regions built TCR beta libraries. Via MiXCR, TCRdb re-called the multiplex PCR reads, giving one row per CDR3 protein. The sample has approximately 270,000 distinct CDR3 sequences; around 19% are singletons. Described time point: newly diagnosed GD, antithyroid drugs for less than 3 months. Following extraction of RNA from PBMCs, that RNA was used to make the TCR library. The data also belong to a second study, concerning T cells in Graves' hyperthyroidism and ophthalmopathy.

Sample: peripheral blood mononuclear cells (PBMCs), taken at new diagnosis, from a patient treated with antithyroid drugs. These receptors came from a woman in her twenties or thirties with Graves disease.

The genes are TRBV11-2 and TRBJ2-5; 11 nucleotides agree with TRBD2. Germline assignment: CDR1 SGHAT and CDR2 FQNNGV. The length of the CDR3 is 17 residues. With 5 bases clipped from V and 5 bases from J, the junction kept 13 bases outside the gene matches. The CDR3 here is CASSPRPGTSGVETQYF. The CDR3 DNA reads TGTGCCAGCAGCCCAAGGCCCGGGACTAGCGGTGTTGAGACCCAGTACTTC.

The V and J genes are TRBV20-1 and TRBJ2-2, with 7 positions matching TRBD2. The CDR3 loop spans 17 amino acids. The trim removed 3 bases at V and 6 bases at J, leaving 16 bases unmatched. Germline CDR1 is DFQATT and CDR2 is SNEGSKA (reference sequence). The CDR3 nucleotides read TGCAGTGCTAGCTCTCCAGGGAGGGGATCAGTCGCCGGGGAGCTGTTTTTT. Encoded protein: CSASSPGRGSVAGELFF.

Many counts were recorded for this clonotype. The chain joins TRBV3-1 to TRBJ1-3, with D maybe TRBD1 (6 bases). Per germline, CDR1 LGHDT and CDR2 YNNKEL (reference sequence). The CDR3 sequence is 15 residues long. The V end lost 4 bases, the J end lost 3 bases, and 13 bases lay between the germline ends. CDR3 bases: TGTGCCAGCAGCCCCATCCTACAGGGTGGAAACACCATATATTTT. Translation gives CASSPILQGGNTIYF.

This clonotype was counted only a few times. The V and J genes are TRBV6-1 and TRBJ2-2; D may match TRBD1 or TRBD2 (5 bases each). In germline, CDR1 is MNHNS, CDR2 SASEGT. With 4 bases removed from V and 6 bases from J, the gap between germline ends came to 9 bases. The CDR3 has 13 amino acids. The CDR3 here is CASSVRGSGELFF. As DNA, the CDR3 is TGTGCCAGCAGTGTGAGGGGTTCCGGGGAGCTGTTTTTT.

This clonotype was seen many times. V and J are TRBV12-3 or TRBV12-4 and TRBJ1-4, with TRBD1 matching 7 bases. The J segment lost 7 bases and the V segment lost 3 bases, leaving 5 bases of the junction unmatched. The CDR3 consists of 14 residues. CDR3 in DNA: TGTGCCAGCAGTTTGAGACAGGGTGGTGAAAAACTGTTTTTT. Translated, it gives CASSLRQGGEKLFF.

This clonotype has just a few counts. The rearrangement joins TRBV19 to TRBJ1-4; TRBD1 is a possible D gene (5 bases). V was trimmed by 2 bases and J by 0 bases, leaving 10 bases between them. Germline assignment: CDR1 LNHDA and CDR2 SQIVND (reference sequence). The CDR3 extends over 16 amino acids. CDR3 in amino acids: CASSIQGYATNEKLFF. The DNA of the CDR3 is TGTGCCAGTAGTATACAGGGATATGCAACTAATGAAAAACTGTTTTTT.

This clonotype was recorded at least ten times. The chain carries TRBV4-1 and TRBJ2-2; D uncertain. V lost 4 bases and J 7 bases, leaving 13 bases between the germline ends. There are 14 residues in the CDR3. Looked up from germline, CDR1 is MGHRA and CDR2 is YSYEKL. Here the CDR3 reads CASSRPPDGGELFF. CDR3 coding DNA: TGCGCCAGCAGCCGCCCCCCGGATGGCGGGGAGCTGTTTTTT.

This clonotype showed up many times. An end of the junction does not agree with germline; a read error may underlie this. The chain has TRBV3-1 and TRBJ1-1; no clear D gene. CDR3 length equals 11 residues. Germline loops: CDR1 LGHDT, CDR2 YNNKEL (reference sequence). This CDR3 is CASGQDRVAFF. The CDR3 DNA reads TGTGCCAGCGGCCAAGACCGGGTGGCTTTCTTT.

The chain joins TRBV19 to TRBJ1-5, with D possibly matching TRBD1 (6 bases). The V end was cut by 4 bases, the J end by 5 bases, with 15 bases between. The CDR3 spans 15 residues. Per the germline V gene, CDR1 is LNHDA and CDR2 is SQIVND (reference sequence). The CDR3 sequence: CASSTSGTLYQPQHF. The CDR3 bases are TGTGCCAGTAGTACCTCCGGGACACTCTATCAGCCCCAGCATTTT.

This clonotype was recorded many times. This sequence joins TRBV4-2 and TRBJ2-5; perhaps TRBD1 as D (6 bases). The V gene's germline CDR1 is LGHNA and CDR2 YNFKEQ. V shed 3 bases and J shed 1 base, with 18 bases lying between them. There are 17 residues in the CDR3. The CDR3 loop is CASSQVMPGTTQETQYF. DNA for the CDR3: TGTGCCAGCAGCCAGGTAATGCCCGGGACAACCCAAGAGACCCAGTACTTC.

This clonotype was recorded many times. The rearrangement joins TRBV18 to TRBJ2-1, with D hard to call. The CDR3 has 13 amino acids. Germline loops: CDR1 KGHSH, CDR2 LQKENI. V was clipped by 3 bases and J by 8 bases, with 11 bases between them. The CDR3 spells CASSPDVKHEQFF. CDR3 bases: TGTGCCAGCTCACCTGACGTTAAACATGAGCAGTTCTTC. The entire variable domain, with the rest obtained from reference TRBV18 and TRBJ2-1, is as follows: NAGVMQNPRHLVRRRGQEARLRCSPMKGHSHVYWYRQLPEEGLKFMVYLQKENIIDESGMPKERFSAEFPKEGPSILRIQQVVRGDSAAYFCASSPDVKHEQFFGPGTRLTVL.

This clonotype was seen ten or more times. The rearrangement joins TRBV6-1 to TRBJ1-2; D is unresolved. The CDR3 spans 13 residues. Germline CDR1 and CDR2: MNHNS and SASEGT. V lost 0 bases to trimming and J lost 5 bases, with 7 bases between them. The CDR3 nucleotides are TGTGCCAGCAGTGAAGCGGGCGTGTATGGCTACACCTTC. As protein: CASSEAGVYGYTF.

This clonotype was recorded at least ten times. The chain recombines TRBV5-6 with TRBJ2-1; D is undetermined. The J call may be mistaken, given a closer DNA end match to TRBJ2-5. The CDR3 totals 16 residues. CDR1 is SGHDT, CDR2 YYEEEE, per germline. In DNA form, the CDR3 reads TGTGCCAGCAGCTTGGCTGTTATCGGCTTTGCAAAGACCCAGTACTTC. Translated: CASSLAVIGFAKTQYF.

The table lists this clonotype with many counts. The chain combines TRBV5-1 with TRBJ2-3; 12 nucleotides line up with TRBD2. From germline, CDR1 is SGHRS and CDR2 YFSETQ. The junction had 5 bases not matched to a gene; V was cut back by 0 bases and J by 0 bases. The CDR3 has 18 residues. The CDR3 protein is CASSLVASGGASTDTQYF. Here the CDR3 DNA reads TGCGCCAGCAGCTTGGTCGCTAGCGGGGGGGCTAGCACAGATACGCAGTATTTT.

This clonotype showed up many times. The rearrangement joins TRBV7-2 to TRBJ2-7, with D perhaps matching TRBD2 (6 bases). Germline V gene lookup returns CDR1 SGHTA and CDR2 FQGNSA. The CDR3 is 15 residues long. Trimming pared 3 bases from V and 1 base from J, leaving 13 bases between. CDR3 protein: CASSFFVGGSYEQYF. The CDR3 DNA follows: TGTGCCAGCAGCTTCTTTGTGGGGGGATCCTACGAGCAGTACTTC.

This clonotype was seen at least ten times. This chain links TRBV12-3 or TRBV12-4 with TRBJ1-2; 8 nucleotides match TRBD1. V trimming: 7 bases; J trimming: 10 bases; junction bases outside the gene matches: 11. The length of the CDR3 is 13 residues. CDR3 nucleotide sequence: TGTGCCAGCACCCCTATTGGACAGGGTCCCTACACCTTC. Translating it yields CASTPIGQGPYTF.

This clonotype was counted once. The rearrangement uses TRBV11-1 and TRBJ1-2, with TRBD1 matching over 7 bases. The CDR3 sequence is 12 residues long. V lost 7 bases to trimming and J lost 5 bases; unmatched junction nucleotides: 4. Looked up from germline, CDR1 is SGHAT and CDR2 is FQDESV (reference sequence). CDR3 sequence (DNA): TGTGCCAGCACCCCGGGACAGTATGGCTACACCTTC. Its translation is CASTPGQYGYTF.

This clonotype was detected many times. The chain links TRBV5-1 to TRBJ1-6; perhaps TRBD1 as D (5 bases). The CDR3 runs 17 residues. Per germline, CDR1 SGHRS and CDR2 YFSETQ. Trimming took 4 bases from V and 0 from J, leaving 14 bases between them. CDR3 loop: CASSLGTVSSYNSPLHF. The CDR3 nucleotides read TGCGCCAGCAGCCTAGGGACGGTCAGCTCCTATAATTCACCCCTCCACTTT.

In regard to this clonotype: It differs at one base from a far larger clone, so likely a read error. This rearrangement joins TRBV18 to TRBJ2-1; D could derive from TRBD1 or TRBD2 (5 bases each). Between the trimmed V and J ends, which lost 6 bases and 10 bases, there was a span of 16 bases. In germline, CDR1 is KGHSH, CDR2 LQKENI. CDR3 length: 13 residues. CDR3 DNA: TGTGCCAGCTCCCCTGGACATGACTACGAGCAGTTCTTC. Residues: CASSPGHDYEQFF.

This clonotype has a count of ten or more. V is TRBV18 and J is TRBJ1-2; D is perhaps TRBD1 (5 bases). The CDR3 is 14 amino acids. The germline V and J ends were trimmed by 6 bases and 4 bases, with 15 bases remaining between them. Germline-derived CDR1 and CDR2 are KGHSH and LQKENI. The CDR3 coding sequence is TGTGCCAGCTCTCCAGCACAGGAGGGCTATGGCTACACCTTC. This codes for CASSPAQEGYGYTF.

This clonotype was counted only a few times. V and J are TRBV14 and TRBJ1-4; 10 bases are a match to TRBD1. This CDR3 contains 15 residues. The J segment lost 5 bases and the V segment lost 4 bases, leaving 4 bases of the junction unmatched. The germline CDR1 and CDR2 sequences are SGHDN and FVKESK. The CDR3 protein is CASSPSGQGNEKLFF. CDR3 nucleotides: TGTGCCAGCAGCCCCTCGGGACAGGGGAATGAAAAACTGTTTTTT.

This clonotype was seen many times. This chain connects TRBV28 to TRBJ2-1; TRBD2 matches 8 bases. The CDR3 length is 13 residues. Germline trimming cut 10 bases from V and 7 bases from J; bases unmatched to any gene: 9. Germline CDR1 and CDR2: MDHEN and SYDVKM. The CDR3 is CANSLAGKNEQFF. The DNA for the CDR3 is TGTGCCAACTCATTAGCGGGGAAGAATGAGCAGTTCTTC.

This clonotype was seen many times. This chain uses TRBV7-2 with TRBJ1-1, with 9 nucleotides matching TRBD1. The J segment lost 5 bases and the V segment lost 0 bases, leaving 1 base of the junction unmatched. The CDR3 extends over 14 amino acids. Germline V gene sequence: CDR1 SGHTA, CDR2 FQGNSA. The CDR3 DNA reads TGTGCCAGCAGCTTAGCGGGACAGGGAACTGAAGCTTTCTTT. Protein: CASSLAGQGTEAFF.

This clonotype was seen a handful of times. The chain is built from TRBV6-1 and TRBJ2-4, with D uncertain. The CDR3 spans 12 residues. Germline assignment: CDR1 MNHNS and CDR2 SASEGT. V was cut by 0 bases and J by 7 bases, with 4 bases left in between. The CDR3 here is CASSEARNIQYF. For the CDR3, the DNA is TGTGCCAGCAGTGAAGCGCGGAACATTCAGTACTTC.

The chain is built from TRBV15 and TRBJ2-1; tentative D call: TRBD1 (6 bases). This CDR3 has 16 amino acids. The germline V and J ends were trimmed by 1 base and 2 bases, with 12 bases remaining between them. The germline V gene has CDR1 LNHNV and CDR2 YYDKDF (reference sequence). CDR3 residues: CATSRARGGPYNEQFF. CDR3 DNA sequence: TGTGCCACCAGCAGAGCGAGAGGGGGACCCTACAATGAGCAGTTCTTC.

There are many counts of this clonotype. The chain's CDR3 is CASSRPGEGSEAFF. The CDR3 nucleotides are TGTGCCAGCAGTAGACCGGGAGAAGGATCTGAAGCTTTCTTT. The chain combines TRBV3-1 with TRBJ1-1; no clear D. Germline V gene data show CDR1 as LGHDT and CDR2 as YNNKEL (reference sequence). V was clipped by 6 bases and J by 6 bases, with 17 bases between them. The CDR3 consists of 14 residues.

Comment on this clonotype: A clone one base away is much larger, so this may be a read error. CDR3 amino acids: CANSAGGTYEQYF. The CDR3 DNA is TGTGCCAACAGTGCGGGGGGGACCTACGAGCAGTACTTC. The V call is TRBV6-1, the J call TRBJ2-7, with TRBD2 matching 9 bases. This CDR3 comprises 13 residues. Germline assignment: CDR1 MNHNS and CDR2 SASEGT.

As to this clonotype: Because the CDR3 is missing its conserved closing phenylalanine or tryptophan, this is likely a read error. The chain uses TRBV5-5 and TRBJ2-1, with D hard to call. The length of the CDR3 is 16 residues. CDR1 and CDR2 (germline): SGHKS, YYEKEE (reference sequence). V was pared by 1 base and J by 0 bases, with 11 bases between. The CDR3 nucleotides read TGTGCCAGCAGCTTGTCGGCACAGAGCTCCTACAATGAGCAGTTCATC. Protein: CASSLSAQSSYNEQFI.

Many counts were recorded for this clonotype. The rearrangement links TRBV3-1 to TRBJ1-2, with D possibly matching TRBD1 (5 bases). The CDR3 length is 14 residues. Trimming took 5 bases from V and 4 from J, leaving 14 bases between them. Germline V gene sequence: CDR1 LGHDT, CDR2 YNNKEL (reference sequence). The CDR3 sequence: CASSERQPTYGYTF. CDR3 sequence (DNA): TGTGCCAGCAGCGAGAGACAGCCTACCTATGGCTACACCTTC.

The sample holds many counts of this clonotype. This chain uses TRBV3-1 with TRBJ2-4; D is unresolved. V was clipped by 1 base and J by 7 bases, with 5 bases between them. The V gene's germline CDR1 is LGHDT and CDR2 YNNKEL (reference sequence). The CDR3 sequence is 12 residues long. As DNA, the CDR3 is TGTGCCAGCAGCCAAGTATGGAACATTCAGTACTTC. It encodes CASSQVWNIQYF.

The chain links TRBV18 to TRBJ1-2; a weak D match, TRBD1 (6 bases). Germline-derived CDR1 and CDR2 are KGHSH and LQKENI. The CDR3 consists of 17 residues. With 3 bases removed from V and 4 bases from J, the gap between germline ends came to 21 bases. The CDR3 loop reads CASSPTEGGSAGYGYTF. The CDR3 DNA is TGTGCCAGCTCACCGACGGAGGGGGGGTCCGCCGGCTATGGCTACACCTTC.

The chain links TRBV19 to TRBJ2-6; 7 bases map to TRBD1. CDR3 length equals 17 residues. V shed 1 base and J 4 bases; nucleotides not matched to a gene: 7. CDR1 and CDR2 (germline): LNHDA, SQIVND (reference sequence). CDR3 DNA sequence: TGTGCCAGTAGTATAGGCGACAGGGTAAGAGGGGCCAACGTCCTGACTTTC. Amino acids: CASSIGDRVRGANVLTF.